This entry is about one T cell receptor (beta chain). CDR3 size: 14 residues. V was pared by 5 bases and J by 4 bases, with 7 bases of the junction left unmatched. Per the germline V gene, CDR1 is LNHDA and CDR2 is SQIVND (reference sequence). These data come from a study of T cells in Graves' hyperthyroidism and ophthalmopathy. It was approximately 9.7 ml of fresh peripheral blood that supplied the PBMCs. Authors of the study amplified TCR beta CDR3 regions from RNA transcripts. HTBI primers drove first-round RT-PCR of the TCR CDR3. MiXCR, run by TCRdb on the multiplex PCR reads, gives a single entry per CDR3 protein. The sample consists of approximately 520,000 distinct CDR3 sequences, roughly 25% of them appearing once.

The receptor was derived from a woman between 25 and 40 years old with Graves' ophthalmopathy. The chain combines TRBV19 with TRBJ2-7; 8 bases are a match to TRBD1. Sequenced input: blood. CDR3 sequence reads: CASSWSGGDYEQYF. The CDR3 nucleotides are TGTGCCAGTAGTTGGTCAGGGGGCGATTACGAGCAGTACTTC.